Presented here are 5 T cell receptor beta chains from one specimen sequenced in a study of blood T cell repertoires in COVID-19. Clones were sequenced by immunoSEQ multiplex PCR, and TCRdb holds only the in-frame ones, with some missing. The data hold a few hundred thousand clones, with approximately 88% observed a single time. Sequenced input: peripheral blood. The receptors were sampled from a woman in her forties who had recovered from COVID-19.

This clone was detected only a few times. V is TRBV7-6 and J is TRBJ1-1, with D hard to call. CDR1 and CDR2 (germline): SGHVS, FNYEAQ. The ends were cut back, 5 bases at V and 1 base at J, with 8 bases in the middle. The CDR3 covers 13 residues. Written as DNA, the CDR3 is TGTGCCAGCAGCGGTACATCGAACACTGAAGCTTTCTTT. Translation: CASSGTSNTEAFF. The variable domain in full, with the rest retrieved from reference TRBV7-6 and TRBJ1-1, is GAGVSQSPRYKVTKRGQDVALRCDPISGHVSLYWYRQALGQGPEFLTYFNYEAQQDKSGLPNDRFSAERPEGSISTLTIQRTEQRDSAMYRCASSGTSNTEAFFGQGTRLTVV.

This chain connects TRBV5-3 to TRBJ2-3; 7 positions agree with TRBD2. TRBV5-3 qualifies as an ORF whose function is uncertain. CDR3 length equals 17 residues. V was clipped by 0 bases and J by 1 base; unmatched bases: 8. The CDR3 DNA sequence: TGTGCCAGAAGCTTGGAGGTAGCGGGCCCACGCACAGATACGCAGTATTTT. This sequence encodes CARSLEVAGPRTDTQYF.

This clone showed up just once. V gene TRBV5-1 combines with J gene TRBJ1-1; D gene ambiguous. The V gene lost 2 bases and the J gene lost 1 base, with 9 bases spanning the gap. The V gene's germline CDR1 is SGHRS and CDR2 YFSETQ. CDR3 length: 14 residues. CDR3 DNA: TGCGCCAGCAGCTTCGGCGAGGGGAACACTGAAGCTTTCTTT. Encoded protein: CASSFGEGNTEAFF.

CDR3 amino acids: CASSPRGAGGMGKNIQYF. DNA of the CDR3: TGTGCCAGCAGTCCTCGGGGCGCCGGGGGGATGGGCAAAAACATTCAGTACTTC. The chain carries TRBV7-2 and TRBJ2-4, with 7 positions matching TRBD2. Germline values: CDR1 SGHTA, CDR2 FQGNSA. V was pared by 6 bases and J by 3 bases, with 17 bases of the junction left unmatched. This CDR3 is built from 18 residues.

The chain recombines TRBV12-3 or TRBV12-4 with TRBJ2-3, with D uncertain. The V and J ends lost 3 bases and 6 bases respectively, with 7 bases between them. The CDR3 contains 12 residues. The CDR3 DNA is TGTGCCAGCAGTTTGCGGTCGGATACGCAGTATTTT. Protein: CASSLRSDTQYF.